The rows below give T cell receptor beta chains drawn from one sample of a study of blood T cells in healthy people across ages. MiXCR, applied by TCRdb to the 5' RACE reads, yields one record per CDR3 protein. The sample shows about 650,000 distinct CDR3 sequences, around 52% of them seen only once. The sequencing input was blood. Receptor source: a woman of 80 years or more in good health. CDR3s include the opening cysteine and the closing phenylalanine or tryptophan. D genes are given only for firm matches. A clone size is listed for some rows: how often the clone was seen (once, few, many), or a class if it is expanded.

TRBV12-3/TRBV12-4	TRBJ2-1	-	-	TGTGCCAGCAGGTTGAAGGCGGGATTCTACAATGAGCAGTTCTTC	CASRLKAGFYNEQFF
TRBV12-3/TRBV12-4	TRBJ2-1	-	TRBD2	TGTGCCAGCACCCTCATAGCGGGAGGGGCCAATGAGCAGTTCTTC	CASTLIAGGANEQFF
TRBV5-1	TRBJ2-3	many	-	TGCGCCAGCAGCTTCCATGGGGAACCCACAGATACGCAGTATTTT	CASSFHGEPTDTQYF
TRBV12-3/TRBV12-4	TRBJ2-7	-	-	TGTGCCAGCAGTTTCCGAGGAGGAGGGGACGACTACGAGCAGTACTTC	CASSFRGGGDDYEQYF
TRBV20-1	TRBJ2-1	many	-	TGCAGTGCTAGAGATCGGGCCAGATTTAACAATGAGCAGTTCTTC	CSARDRARFNNEQFF
TRBV3-1	TRBJ2-7	-	-	TGTGCCAGCAGCCTCATTCCGAGCTCCTACGAGCAGTACTTC	CASSLIPSSYEQYF
TRBV10-3	TRBJ2-5	many	-	TGTGCCATCAGTCCAGCGGTGCAAGAGACCCAGTACTTC	CAISPAVQETQYF
TRBV12-3/TRBV12-4	TRBJ1-6	few	TRBD1	TGTGCCAGCAGCTCCGGGACAGGGACGTCACCCCTCCACTTT	CASSSGTGTSPLHF
TRBV2	TRBJ2-3	many	-	TGTGCCAGCAGTGAGCTTCTACGGAGCACAGATACGCAGTATTTT	CASSELLRSTDTQYF
TRBV27	TRBJ2-7	-	TRBD1	TGTGCCAGCAGTCCTCGGCCGACAGGGAGTGGGGAGCAGTACTTC	CASSPRPTGSGEQYF
TRBV7-2	TRBJ2-3	few	TRBD2	TGTGCCAGCAGCTTCGGGGGGGACCCCACAGATACGCAGTATTTT	CASSFGGDPTDTQYF
TRBV30	TRBJ2-1	few	TRBD2	TGTGCCTGGAGGGGGGGACTAGCGGGGGGGGCCTACAATGAGCAGTTCTTC	CAWRGGLAGGAYNEQFF
TRBV5-1	TRBJ2-3	few	-	TGCGCCAGCAGCGTGGGAGACCAAGATACGCAGTATTTT	CASSVGDQDTQYF
TRBV6-5	TRBJ2-5	many	TRBD2	TGTGCCAGCAGTTACTCTTCGACTAGCGGGGTACTTGAGACCCAGTACTTC	CASSYSSTSGVLETQYF
TRBV5-1	TRBJ2-3	many	-	TGCGCCAGCAGCCGTTCCGGGACTCCCCTGGATACGCAGTATTTT	CASSRSGTPLDTQYF
TRBV10-3	TRBJ2-3	-	-	TGTGCCATCAGTGAGTCGCGGGCGGACACAGATACGCAGTATTTT	CAISESRADTDTQYF
TRBV5-1	TRBJ2-2	-	-	TGCGCCAGCAGCTTGGACAGTGGCTCGTTGAAGCTGTTTTTT	CASSLDSGSLKLFF
TRBV28	TRBJ1-4	-	TRBD1	TGTGCCACCCGGGACAGGCCGAATGAAAAACTGTTTTTT	CATRDRPNEKLFF
TRBV4-2	TRBJ2-7	-	TRBD1	TGTGCCAGCAGCCAAGTATTGGACAGGGGGCGCCCCGAGCAGTACTTC	CASSQVLDRGRPEQYF
TRBV2	TRBJ2-5	-	TRBD2	TGTGCCAGCAGCCTCCGACTAGCCCGATCCGACAATGAGCAGTACTTC	CASSLRLARSDNEQYF
TRBV7-2	TRBJ2-7	-	TRBD1	TGTGCCAGCACAACCGGGACAGGTGCGTCCTACGAGCAGTACTTC	CASTTGTGASYEQYF
TRBV7-2	TRBJ2-3	-	-	TGTGCCAGCAGCCGAGTGGGGCTAGTGGGGACAGATACGCAGTATTTT	CASSRVGLVGTDTQYF
TRBV12-3/TRBV12-4	TRBJ1-2	few	-	TGTGCCAGCAGTTTACAGGGGAGACGCGGCTACACCTTC	CASSLQGRRGYTF
TRBV20-1	TRBJ2-1	many	-	TGCAGTGCTCCGAGGCCGGGCACTTCCAATGAGCAGTTCTTC	CSAPRPGTSNEQFF
TRBV27	TRBJ2-5	-	TRBD1	TGTGCCAGCAGCACCAGGGGGCTACAAGAGACCCAGTACTTC	CASSTRGLQETQYF
TRBV5-1	TRBJ1-5	few	-	TGCGCCAGCAGCGCAGCGCCAAATCAGCCCCAGCATTTT	CASSAAPNQPQHF
TRBV6-5	TRBJ2-3	many	-	TGTGCCAGCAGTTTTGCGGGGGCAAGCACAGATACGCGGTATTTT	CASSFAGASTDTRYF
TRBV29-1	TRBJ1-2	-	TRBD1	TGCAGCGTTGGGGGAAGGACAGGGACCTATGGCTACACCTTC	CSVGGRTGTYGYTF
TRBV28	TRBJ1-1	many	-	TGTGCCAGCAGCTCCGGGACAAGTTTGAACACTGAAGCTTTCTTT	CASSSGTSLNTEAFF
TRBV5-1	TRBJ2-1	-	-	TGCGCCAGCAGCCAAGGGGCCATCAATGAGCAGTTCTTC	CASSQGAINEQFF
TRBV12-3/TRBV12-4	TRBJ2-5	-	TRBD1	TGTGCCAGCAGCCCCGGGACAGGGGGTCAAGAGACCCAGTACTTC	CASSPGTGGQETQYF
TRBV5-1	TRBJ2-7	-	-	TGCGCCAGCATGAGGGACCAATCCTACAATGAGCAGTACTTC	CASMRDQSYNEQYF
TRBV4-1	TRBJ1-6	-	-	TGCGCCAGCAGCCAAGCGCAAAGATCACCCCTCCACTTT	CASSQAQRSPLHF
TRBV14	TRBJ2-1	-	TRBD2	TGTGCCAGCAGCCTTCTAGCGGGGGGACAATACAATGAGCAGTTCTTC	CASSLLAGGQYNEQFF
TRBV3-1	TRBJ2-3	many	TRBD1	TGTGCCAGCAGCCAGACAGGGGTTACGCAGTATTTT	CASSQTGVTQYF
TRBV3-1	TRBJ1-2	-	-	TGTGCCAGCAGCCAAGTTGGTGACAGGCACTATGGCTACACCTTC	CASSQVGDRHYGYTF
TRBV11-2	TRBJ2-1	many	TRBD2	TGTGCCAGCAGCCAAGGACTAGCGGGTCACAATGAGCAGTTCTTC	CASSQGLAGHNEQFF
TRBV20-1	TRBJ2-2	-	-	TGCAGTGCTAGAGATCCCAGGACGAACACCGGGGAGCTGTTTTTT	CSARDPRTNTGELFF
TRBV20-1	TRBJ2-7	-	-	TGCAGTGCCCAGGAGAGTTTGGCTTTAATATCCGACGAGCAGTACTTC	CSAQESLALISDEQYF
TRBV4-3	TRBJ1-4	-	-	TGCGCCAGCAGCCCGGCGGGGGCACGAATTAATGAAAAACTGTTTTTT	CASSPAGARINEKLFF
TRBV4-1	TRBJ1-6	-	-	TGCGCCAGCAGCCAAGCGGCAAATAGGGTGGATTCACCCCTCCACTTT	CASSQAANRVDSPLHF
TRBV20-1	TRBJ1-5	-	-	TGCAGTGCTAGAGACGGGAATAGCAATCAGCCCCAGCATTTT	CSARDGNSNQPQHF
TRBV20-1	TRBJ2-3	many	-	TGCAGTGCTAGAGGGTCAGATACGCAGTATTTT	CSARGSDTQYF
TRBV27	TRBJ2-3	-	TRBD2	TGTGCCAGCAGTTCAGCGGGACCTAGCACAGATACGCAGTATTTT	CASSSAGPSTDTQYF
TRBV29-1	TRBJ1-1	-	-	TGCAGCGTTGGAGGTACGAATTCACGGGGCCTGAACACTGAAGCTTTCTTT	CSVGGTNSRGLNTEAFF